The T cell receptor (beta chain) described here comes from a study of response to subunit inactivated influenza vaccine. CDR1 and CDR2 from the germline V gene are LGHDT and YNNKEL (reference sequence). Between the trimmed V and J ends, which lost 5 bases and 6 bases, there was a span of 13 bases. CDR3 size: 14 residues. From the RT-PCR reads, TCRdb called clonotypes with MiXCR, one entry per CDR3 protein. The repertoire holds around 760,000 distinct CDR3 sequences, with roughly 13% as singletons. The sample consisted of PBMCs from blood, taken around 15 days before vaccination. The chain carries TRBV3-1 and TRBJ2-2; D call uncertain. This clonotype was obtained from a man aged 50 to 60 who received an inactivated influenza vaccine. The CDR3 loop is CASSFQSLSGELFF. The CDR3 DNA reads TGTGCCAGCAGCTTCCAGAGCTTGTCCGGGGAGCTGTTTTTT.